This section outlines one T cell receptor beta chain sequence together with its context. Its antigen is unidentified. This sample was included in a study of T cell responses to AZD1222 COVID-19 vaccine. General observations from the study: Spike as a whole was targeted by vaccine-associated CD4 TCRs, dominant at 160-218 and 743-854. The breadth and depth of Spike-specific TCRs increased once two AZD1222 doses had been given.

TCRdb keeps only in-frame clones here, not all; method: immunoSEQ multiplex PCR. This table has some 110,000 clones, just over 85% appearing once. This clonotype originated in an adult who received the AZD1222 COVID-19 vaccine. The sequences come from peripheral blood, collected 28 days after the second AZD1222 dose.

Written as DNA, the CDR3 is TGTGCCAGCAGTTCCTTCGGGGGACAGTTCTATAATTCACCCCTCCACTTT. Translation: CASSSFGGQFYNSPLHF. V gene TRBV28 combines with J gene TRBJ1-6; 7 bases fit TRBD1. V gave up 4 bases and J gave up 3 bases; unmatched junction bases: 9. Germline lookup yields CDR1 MDHEN and CDR2 SYDVKM. The CDR3 spans 17 residues.